The source of this TCR beta chain is a study of OX40 agonist ivuxolimab in advanced cancers. Measured with immunoSEQ multiplex PCR; TCRdb has only the in-frame clones, and not every one. The sample includes roughly 67,000 clones, roughly 87% of them seen just once. Here the sequenced sample was CD4+ or CD8+ T cells sorted from blood, taken in a trial of the OX40 agonist ivuxolimab. The sequence was collected from an adult with an advanced solid tumor such as melanoma, head and neck, liver or kidney cancer.

For the CDR3, the DNA is TGCGCCAGCAGCTTCGGGACTAGCGGGAGGGCCGAGGGCAATGAGCAGTTCTTC. This sequence encodes CASSFGTSGRAEGNEQFF. The V gene is TRBV5-1, the J gene TRBJ2-1, with 16 bases matching TRBD2. Trimming at V came to 2 bases and at J to 6 bases, leaving 8 bases not matched to a gene. The CDR3 consists of 18 residues. Per the germline V gene, CDR1 is SGHRS and CDR2 is YFSETQ.